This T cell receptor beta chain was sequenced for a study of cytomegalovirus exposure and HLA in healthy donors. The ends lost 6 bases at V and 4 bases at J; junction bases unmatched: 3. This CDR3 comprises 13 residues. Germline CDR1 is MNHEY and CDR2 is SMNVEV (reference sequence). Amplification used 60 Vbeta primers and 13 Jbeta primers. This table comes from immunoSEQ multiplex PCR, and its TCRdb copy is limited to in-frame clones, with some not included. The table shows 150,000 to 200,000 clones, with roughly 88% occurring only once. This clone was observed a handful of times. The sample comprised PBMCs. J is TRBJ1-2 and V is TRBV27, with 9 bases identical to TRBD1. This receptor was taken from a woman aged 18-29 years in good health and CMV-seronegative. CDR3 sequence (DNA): TGTGCCAGCAGACAGGGACAGGGCTATGGCTACACCTTC. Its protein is CASRQGQGYGYTF.